This entry lists 24 T cell receptor beta chains sequenced from one sample in a study of post-analysis software for immune sequencing data. The study's findings and limits: TRBV5-6, TRBV5-1 and TRBV20-1 belonged to a set of a handful of TRBV segments that were more frequent in patients than controls.

TCR beta cDNA libraries had unique molecular identifiers. TCRdb re-called the PCR reads with MiXCR, one entry per CDR3 protein. Here the sample spans hundreds of thousands of distinct CDR3 sequences, about 50% being singletons. These receptors' antigens are unknown. The sequenced sample consisted of blood. These receptors originate from a girl aged 10 to 17 with multiple sclerosis.

This clonotype was observed many times. The chain carries TRBV9 and TRBJ2-1, with D perhaps matching TRBD1 (6 bases). CDR1 and CDR2 (germline): SGDLS, YYNGEE. V gave up 1 base and J gave up 8 bases, with 16 bases separating them. The CDR3 covers 15 residues. The CDR3 nucleotides read TGTGCCAGCAGCGTATTTTGGACAGCCCACGATGAGCAGTTCTTC. Its protein is CASSVFWTAHDEQFF. Complete variable domain (other parts from reference TRBV9 and TRBJ2-1): DSGVTQTPKHLITATGQRVTLRCSPRSGDLSVYWYQQSLDQGLQFLIQYYNGEERAKGNILERFSAQQFPDLHSELNLSSLELGDSALYFCASSVFWTAHDEQFFGPGTRLTVL.

This clonotype appeared a few times. This chain links TRBV29-1 with TRBJ2-3, with 8 bases aligning to TRBD2. V was clipped by 8 bases and J by 0 bases; unmatched bases: 4. Per the germline V gene, CDR1 is SQVTM and CDR2 is ANQGSEA. CDR3 size: 13 residues. In nucleotides, the CDR3 is TGCAGCCGGGAGGGGGGGAGCACAGATACGCAGTATTTT. This codes for CSREGGSTDTQYF.

This clonotype was picked up a small number of times. The genes are TRBV6-5 and TRBJ1-4; D not certain. Germline lookup yields CDR1 MNHEY and CDR2 SVGAGI. With 2 bases removed from V and 2 bases from J, the gap between germline ends came to 3 bases. This CDR3 spans 13 amino acids. CDR3 in amino acids: CASSYVTNEKLFF. CDR3 coding DNA: TGTGCCAGCAGTTACGTTACTAATGAAAAACTGTTTTTT.

The chain couples TRBV15 to TRBJ2-5; 9 bases are shared with TRBD2. Gene TRBJ2-7 matches the end of the DNA better, so the J call may be wrong. CDR1 is LNHNV and CDR2 is YYDKDF in the germline V gene (reference sequence). CDR3 length: 15 residues. This CDR3 is CATSRVASGDYEQYF. DNA of the CDR3: TGTGCCACCAGCAGAGTGGCTAGCGGGGACTACGAGCAGTACTTC.

This clonotype was picked up a small number of times. This sequence joins TRBV25-1 and TRBJ1-6; tentatively, D is TRBD1 (5 bases). CDR3 length equals 17 residues. V shed 4 bases and J shed 7 bases, with 20 bases lying between them. Germline V gene data show CDR1 as MGHDK and CDR2 as SYGVNS. In nucleotides, the CDR3 is TGTGCCAGCAGTGCCCCGGGCGGGGCTAAGGTCAATTCACCCCTCCACTTT. This encodes CASSAPGGAKVNSPLHF.

This clonotype was seen a handful of times. This chain uses TRBV5-1 with TRBJ1-2; tentatively, D is TRBD1 (5 bases). The V end was cut by 3 bases, the J end by 0 bases, with 9 bases between. The CDR3 totals 14 residues. Germline V gene data show CDR1 as SGHRS and CDR2 as YFSETQ. The CDR3 DNA follows: TGCGCCAGCAGCTCGTCGGGACCTAACTATGGCTACACCTTC. Translated: CASSSSGPNYGYTF.

This clonotype was found a few times. This chain joins TRBV12-3 or TRBV12-4 and TRBJ2-1, with 9 bases lining up with TRBD1. This CDR3 contains 16 residues. J lost 7 bases, V lost 3 bases, and 10 bases had no gene match. CDR3 protein: CASSFSGTGIRNEQFF. For the CDR3, the DNA is TGTGCCAGCAGTTTCTCCGGGACAGGGATTAGGAATGAGCAGTTCTTC.

The CDR3 DNA reads TGCGCCAGCAGCCGTGGGGGGGCCTGGAAGTCCTACAATGAGCAGTTCTTC. This translates into CASSRGGAWKSYNEQFF. The J gene is TRBJ2-1, the V gene TRBV4-1; D might be TRBD2 (7 bases). This CDR3 is built from 17 residues. V gave up 4 bases and J gave up 1 base, with 17 bases separating them. CDR1 MGHRA and CDR2 YSYEKL come from the germline V gene.

Only a few counts were recorded for this clonotype. V gene TRBV30 combines with J gene TRBJ2-5; D remains ambiguous. Germline assignment: CDR1 GTSNPN and CDR2 SVGIG (reference sequence). The ends were cut back, 2 bases at V and 5 bases at J, with 6 bases in the middle. The CDR3 sequence is 11 residues long. The CDR3 reads CAWSRPETQYF. The CDR3 DNA sequence: TGTGCCTGGAGTCGCCCCGAGACCCAGTACTTC.

In nucleotides, the CDR3 is TGTGCCATCAGTGGTGGGTTTGGAGAGACCCAGTACTTC. Amino acid sequence: CAISGGFGETQYF. This chain connects TRBV10-3 to TRBJ2-5; no firm D call. The V end lost 4 bases, the J end lost 4 bases, and 10 bases lay between the germline ends. Germline V CDR1 and CDR2: ENHRY, SYGVKD. CDR3 length: 13 residues.

This chain connects TRBV7-6 to TRBJ2-1; 14 bases line up with TRBD2. The DNA end is a closer match to TRBJ2-7, so the J assignment may be wrong. This CDR3 region has 19 residues. Germline lookup yields CDR1 SGHVS and CDR2 FNYEAQ. In nucleotides, the CDR3 is TGTGCCAGCAGCTTAGGACTAGCGGGAGGGCCGAACTCCTACAATGAGCAGTACTTC. Protein: CASSLGLAGGPNSYNEQYF.

This rearrangement joins TRBV6-6 to TRBJ2-1; a weak D match, TRBD1 (6 bases). The J call could be wrong; TRBJ2-7 is a better fit for the DNA end. The CDR3 consists of 15 residues. CDR1 MNHNY and CDR2 SVGAGI come from the germline V gene (reference sequence). The CDR3: CASSYSTGISYEQYF. CDR3 DNA sequence: TGTGCCAGCAGTTACTCGACAGGCATCTCCTACGAGCAGTACTTC.

This clonotype showed up just once. The chain combines TRBV29-1 with TRBJ1-2; 10 positions agree with TRBD1. J was trimmed by 6 bases and V by 8 bases; bases with no gene match: 12. Germline V gene lookup returns CDR1 SQVTM and CDR2 ANQGSEA. The CDR3 sequence is 14 residues long. Here the CDR3 DNA reads TGCAGCACACCTCGTGACAGGGGGCCGAATGGCTACACCTTC. Residues: CSTPRDRGPNGYTF.

This rearrangement joins TRBV29-1 to TRBJ1-4; D is possibly TRBD1 (6 bases). Germline assignment: CDR1 SQVTM and CDR2 ANQGSEA. Trimming pared 1 base from V and 7 bases from J, leaving 10 bases between. The CDR3 is made up of 13 amino acids. CDR3 region: CSVEGRGAEKLFF. CDR3 in DNA: TGCAGCGTTGAAGGCAGGGGCGCTGAAAAACTGTTTTTT.

The chain joins TRBV5-5 to TRBJ1-1; D unresolved. The germline gives CDR1 SGHKS, CDR2 YYEKEE (reference sequence). V was trimmed by 0 bases and J by 4 bases, leaving 13 bases between them. This CDR3 comprises 15 residues. DNA for the CDR3: TGTGCCAGCAGCTTGGTGGTCAGGTGGGGCACTGAAGCTTTCTTT. The encoded protein is CASSLVVRWGTEAFF.

The gene calls are TRBV2 and TRBJ1-1; D remains unclear. CDR1 and CDR2 from the germline V gene are SNHLY and FYNNEI. V shed 2 bases and J shed 1 base, with 5 bases lying between them. This CDR3 spans 13 amino acids. The CDR3 DNA is TGTGCCAGCAGTGAACACAGGAACACTGAAGCTTTCTTT. Translating gives CASSEHRNTEAFF.

This rearrangement joins TRBV9 to TRBJ1-1; TRBD1 agrees at 8 bases. The J segment lost 1 base and the V segment lost 3 bases, leaving 2 bases of the junction unmatched. CDR1 SGDLS and CDR2 YYNGEE come from the germline V gene. This CDR3 comprises 14 residues. CDR3 bases: TGTGCCAGCAGCGCCGGGACAGGGAACACTGAAGCTTTCTTT. Residues: CASSAGTGNTEAFF.

This clonotype was detected only a few times. V usage is TRBV12-3 or TRBV12-4 and J usage is TRBJ2-7, with 8 bases lining up with TRBD2. The J segment lost 1 base and the V segment lost 1 base, leaving 6 bases of the junction unmatched. The CDR3 sequence is 16 residues long. The CDR3 DNA follows: TGTGCCAGCAGTTTAGACAGCGGGAGCTGGTCCTACGAGCAGTACTTC. This translates into CASSLDSGSWSYEQYF.

This clonotype has just a few counts. J is TRBJ2-7 and V is TRBV7-9; TRBD1 matches 8 bases. V shed 5 bases and J 3 bases; nucleotides not matched to a gene: 6. The CDR3 consists of 14 residues. Germline CDR1 and CDR2: SEHNR and FQNEAQ (reference sequence). As DNA, the CDR3 is TGTGCCAGCAGCGGAAGACAGGGGAACTACGAGCAGTACTTC. The encoded protein is CASSGRQGNYEQYF.

This rearrangement joins TRBV29-1 to TRBJ2-7, with TRBD1 matching 10 bases. From germline, CDR1 is SQVTM and CDR2 ANQGSEA. The CDR3 spans 13 residues. Unmatched junction bases numbered 9, after V lost 7 bases and J lost 6 bases. The DNA for the CDR3 is TGCAGCGCGGGACAGGGGATCGGCTGCGAGCAGTACTTC. It yields the protein CSAGQGIGCEQYF.

As for this clonotype: A read error is possible here, since a much larger clone lies one base away. The chain is built from TRBV27 and TRBJ2-7, with 10 bases matching TRBD1. The germline V gene has CDR1 MNHEY and CDR2 SMNVEV (reference sequence). V gave up 6 bases and J gave up 5 bases; unmatched junction bases: 1. This CDR3 has 12 residues. Here the CDR3 DNA reads TGTGCCAGCAGGACAGGGGGCAACGAGCAGTACTTC. It translates to CASRTGGNEQYF.

Notes on this clonotype: Sequence at one end of the junction differs from germline and may be a read error. DNA for the CDR3: TGCGCCAGCAGCTTGAACAGGCCTAGCAGAGATACGCAGTATTTT. This sequence encodes CASSLNRPSRDTQYF. The chain combines TRBV5-1 with TRBJ2-3; possibly TRBD1 or TRBD2 for D (5 bases each). Germline V gene data show CDR1 as SGHRS and CDR2 as YFSETQ. There are 15 residues in the CDR3. Variable domain in full (rest from reference TRBV5-1 and TRBJ2-3): KAGVTQTPRYLIKTRGQQVTLSCSPISGHRSVSWYQQTPGQGLQFLFEYFSETQRNKGNFPGRFSGRQFSNSRSEMNVSTLELGDSALYLCASSLNRPSRDTQYFGPGTRLTVL.

This clonotype was seen a handful of times. The gene calls are TRBV14 and TRBJ2-7; D is ambiguous. In germline, CDR1 is SGHDN, CDR2 FVKESK. The CDR3 runs to 13 residues. The germline V and J ends were trimmed by 3 bases and 3 bases, with 9 bases remaining between them. The CDR3 region has the DNA TGTGCCAGCAGCCAGGATGGGGTCTACGAGCAGTACTTC. Residues: CASSQDGVYEQYF.

This clonotype was recorded a few times. In DNA form, the CDR3 reads TGTGCCAGCAGCCCAGTGGGGACATTAGCCAAAAACATTCAGTACTTC. This encodes CASSPVGTLAKNIQYF. This chain joins TRBV7-3 and TRBJ2-4, with a tentative D call TRBD1 (6 bases). The CDR3 totals 16 residues. Germline lookup yields CDR1 SGHTA and CDR2 FQGTGA. Trimming cost V 5 bases and J 0 bases, with 14 bases left between them.